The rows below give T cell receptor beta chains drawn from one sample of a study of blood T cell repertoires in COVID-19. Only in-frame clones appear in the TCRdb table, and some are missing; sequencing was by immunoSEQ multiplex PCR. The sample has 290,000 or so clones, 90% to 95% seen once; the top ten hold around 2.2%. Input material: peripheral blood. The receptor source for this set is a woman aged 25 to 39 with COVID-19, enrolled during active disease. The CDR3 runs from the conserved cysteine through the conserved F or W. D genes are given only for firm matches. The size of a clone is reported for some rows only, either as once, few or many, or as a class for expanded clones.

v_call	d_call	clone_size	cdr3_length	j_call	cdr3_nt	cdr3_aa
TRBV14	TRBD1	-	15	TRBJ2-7	TGTGCCAGCAGCCCACGGACAGGGAAACCCTACGAGCAGTACTTC	CASSPRTGKPYEQYF
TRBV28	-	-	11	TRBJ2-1	TGTGCCAGCATAGAAAGCAATGAGCAGTTCTTC	CASIESNEQFF
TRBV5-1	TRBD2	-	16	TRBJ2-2	TGCGCCAGCAGCTTGGAAGTGCGGGAGTTGGTCGGGGAGCTGTTTTTT	CASSLEVRELVGELFF
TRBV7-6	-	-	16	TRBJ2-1	TGTGCCAGCAGCCGCAGAATGGAGCACTCCTACAATGAGCAGTTCTTC	CASSRRMEHSYNEQFF
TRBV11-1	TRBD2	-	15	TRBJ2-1	TGTGCCAGCAGCTTAAGGCGGGAGGGCTGGTATGAGCAGTTCTTC	CASSLRREGWYEQFF
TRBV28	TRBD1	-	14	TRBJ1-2	TGTGCCAGCGCCAGGGGGCGGAGGAACTATGGCTACACCTTC	CASARGRRNYGYTF
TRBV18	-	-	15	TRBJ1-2	TGTGCCAGCTCACTACCGGAGTTAGCTAACTATGGCTACACCTTC	CASSLPELANYGYTF
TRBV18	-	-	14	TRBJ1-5	TGTGCCAGCTCACCATGGCAGTCAAATCAGCCCCAGCATTTT	CASSPWQSNQPQHF
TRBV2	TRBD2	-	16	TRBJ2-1	TGTGCCAGTCAACCGGGACTAGCGGGATTGGTCAGTGAGCAGTTCTTC	CASQPGLAGLVSEQFF
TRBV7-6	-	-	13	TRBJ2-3	TGTGCCAGCAGCTTAGGCGGGGCAGATACGCAGTATTTT	CASSLGGADTQYF
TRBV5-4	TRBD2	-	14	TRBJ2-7	TGTGCCCGCATACTAGCGGGAGTCTCCTACGAGCAGTACTTC	CARILAGVSYEQYF
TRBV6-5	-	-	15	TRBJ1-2	TGTGCCGGGAGACAGGCTCTCTTGGCTAACTATGGCTACACCTTC	CAGRQALLANYGYTF
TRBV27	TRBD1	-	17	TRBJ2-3	TGTGCCAGCAGTCCTCCCCCTCGGACAGGGGGCACAGATACGCAGTATTTT	CASSPPPRTGGTDTQYF
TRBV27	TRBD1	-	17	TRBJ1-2	TGTGCCAGCAGTTTAAAGGGAATACAGGGGGCGGGCTATGGCTACACCTTC	CASSLKGIQGAGYGYTF
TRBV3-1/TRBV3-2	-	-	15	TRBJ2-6	TGTGCCAGCAGCCCGCAGGGCCCTGGGGCCAACGTCCTGACTTTC	CASSPQGPGANVLTF
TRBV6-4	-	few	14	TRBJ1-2	TGTGCCAGCAGTCGCTCCCCCAGGTCCGAAGGCTACACCTTC	CASSRSPRSEGYTF
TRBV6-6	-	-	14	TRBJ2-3	TGTGCCAGCAGCATACTCCAGAGGGCAGATACGCAGTATTTT	CASSILQRADTQYF
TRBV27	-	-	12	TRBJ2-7	TGTGCCAGCAGTTTTCTCGGAGGAGAGCAGTACTTC	CASSFLGGEQYF
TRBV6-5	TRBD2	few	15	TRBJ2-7	TGTGCCAGCTCCCAACTAGCGGGAGGAGGGTACGAGCAGTACTTC	CASSQLAGGGYEQYF
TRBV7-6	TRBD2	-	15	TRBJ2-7	TGTGCCAGCAGCCACCGACTAGCGGGAGTCTACGAGCAGTACTTC	CASSHRLAGVYEQYF
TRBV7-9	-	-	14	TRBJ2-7	TGTGCCAGCAGCTTGGGAGAGGTAGCCTACGAGCAGTACTTC	CASSLGEVAYEQYF
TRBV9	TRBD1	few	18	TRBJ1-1	TGTGCCAGCAGCGACCCCAGGGGGGCTACGGTCCAGAACACTGAAGCTTTCTTT	CASSDPRGATVQNTEAFF
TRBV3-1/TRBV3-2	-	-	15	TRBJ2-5	TGTGCCAGCAGCCATAAGTCGGAGGGGATGGAGACCCAGTACTTC	CASSHKSEGMETQYF
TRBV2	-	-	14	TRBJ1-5	TGTGCCAGCAGGGCGGGGAAGGGCAATCAGCCCCAGCATTTT	CASRAGKGNQPQHF
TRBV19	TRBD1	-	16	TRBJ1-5	TGTGCCAGTAGTATGGGGGACAGGGGGTTCAATCAGCCCCAGCATTTT	CASSMGDRGFNQPQHF
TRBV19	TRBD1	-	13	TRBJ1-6	TGTGCCAGTAAGACCAGGGGGAACTCACCCCTCCACTTT	CASKTRGNSPLHF
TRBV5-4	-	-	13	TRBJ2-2	TGTGCCAGCTCCCGGGAGAGCACCGGGGAGCTGTTTTTT	CASSRESTGELFF
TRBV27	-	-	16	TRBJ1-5	TGTGCCAGCAGTCCCCCCCCGCAGTATAGCAATCAGCCCCAGCATTTT	CASSPPPQYSNQPQHF
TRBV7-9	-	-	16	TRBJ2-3	TGTGCCAGCAGCTTAGTGGCTTGGGGCAGCACAGATACGCAGTATTTT	CASSLVAWGSTDTQYF
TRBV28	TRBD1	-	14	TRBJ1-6	TGTGCCAGCAGACCGGGACAGGGTACCTCACCCCTCCACTTT	CASRPGQGTSPLHF
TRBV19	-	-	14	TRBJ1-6	TGTGCCAGTAGTGGGCAGGCCGTTAATTCACCCCTCCACTTT	CASSGQAVNSPLHF
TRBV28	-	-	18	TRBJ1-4	TGTGCCAGCAGTGGCCACCTCAGGGTGTCGGGAACTAATGAAAAACTGTTTTTT	CASSGHLRVSGTNEKLFF
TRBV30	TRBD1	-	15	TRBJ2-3	TGTGCCTGGAGTCGGACAGGCCTACACACAGATACGCAGTATTTT	CAWSRTGLHTDTQYF
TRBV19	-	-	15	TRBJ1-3	TGTGCCAGTAGTATATCCTCCTTCTCTGGAAACACCATATATTTT	CASSISSFSGNTIYF
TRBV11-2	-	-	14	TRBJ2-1	TGTGCCAGCAGCTTTACGGGAGTGGTTAATGAGCAGTTCTTC	CASSFTGVVNEQFF
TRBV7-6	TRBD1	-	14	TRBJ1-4	TGTGCCAGCACCCCTGACAGGGTAGGGGAAAAACTGTTTTTT	CASTPDRVGEKLFF
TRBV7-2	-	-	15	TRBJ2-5	TGTGCCAGCAGCTTAGCGCGGTACCCGAAAGAGACCCAGTACTTC	CASSLARYPKETQYF
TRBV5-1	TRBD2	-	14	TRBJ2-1	TGCGCCAGCAGCGTGACTAGCGGGAGCTATGAGCAGTTCTTC	CASSVTSGSYEQFF
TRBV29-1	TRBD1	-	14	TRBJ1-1	TGCAGCGTCATACTTCAGGGGGACGGGACTGAAGCTTTCTTT	CSVILQGDGTEAFF
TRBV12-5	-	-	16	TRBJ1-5	TGTGCTAGTGGTTCACTAGGTGAGGGTAGCAATCAGCCCCAGCATTTT	CASGSLGEGSNQPQHF
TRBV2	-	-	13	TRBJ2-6	TGTGCCAGCAGTGCGGCGGAGACCAACGTCCTGACTTTC	CASSAAETNVLTF
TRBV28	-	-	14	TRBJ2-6	TGTGCCACCTATTCTCCCCGGGACTCCAACGTCCTGACTTTC	CATYSPRDSNVLTF
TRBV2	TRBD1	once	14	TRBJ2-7	TGTGCCAGCAGTAAGGGACAGCTCCACTACGAGCAGTACTTC	CASSKGQLHYEQYF
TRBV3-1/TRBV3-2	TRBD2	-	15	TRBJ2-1	TGTGCCAGCAGCCTTACTAGCGGGAGGTTGTATGAGCAGTTCTTC	CASSLTSGRLYEQFF
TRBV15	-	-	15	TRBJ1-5	TGTGCCACCAGCAGAGAGGGCAGGTACAATCAGCCCCAGCATTTT	CATSREGRYNQPQHF
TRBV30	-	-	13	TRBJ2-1	TGTGCCTGGAGTGTTCTTAGCAACAATGAGCAGTTCTTC	CAWSVLSNNEQFF
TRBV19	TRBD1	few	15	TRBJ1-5	TGTGCCAGTAGCACAGGGGGCAATAGCAATCAGCCCCAGCATTTT	CASSTGGNSNQPQHF